This paragraph reports one T cell receptor (beta chain). The antigen is unknown. This sample stems from a study of cytomegalovirus exposure and HLA in healthy donors. On the study more broadly: About 79% of 398 genotyped donors fell in the Caucasian-associated ancestry cluster.

Whole-study findings and limits: With further analysis later on, most CMV-associated TCR beta chains appeared HLA-restricted. Altogether, 170 or so TCR beta chains were recorded as cytomegalovirus-associated.

PCR employed 60 Vbeta and 13 Jbeta primers. Produced via immunoSEQ multiplex PCR; TCRdb's table is partial and in-frame only. The sample includes around 40,000 clones, roughly nine tenths of them seen just once. The CDR3 runs to 13 residues. The germline V and J ends were trimmed by 3 bases and 4 bases, with 10 bases remaining between them. Germline V gives CDR1 SGDLS, CDR2 YYNGEE. This rearrangement joins TRBV9 to TRBJ1-1; the D gene is possibly TRBD1 (6 bases). The specimen sequenced was PBMCs. This TCR was sampled from a woman in her 40s in good health and CMV-seropositive. CDR3 in amino acids: CASSAGTPTEAFF. CDR3 nucleotide sequence: TGTGCCAGCAGCGCCGGGACACCCACTGAAGCTTTCTTT. The entire variable domain, with the rest obtained from reference TRBV9 and TRBJ1-1, is as follows: DSGVTQTPKHLITATGQRVTLRCSPRSGDLSVYWYQQSLDQGLQFLIQYYNGEERAKGNILERFSAQQFPDLHSELNLSSLELGDSALYFCASSAGTPTEAFFGQGTRLTVV.